Shown below are 2 T cell receptor beta chains from a single sample sequenced in a study of blood T cell repertoires in COVID-19. TCRdb's copy holds only in-frame clones and misses some; the assay was immunoSEQ multiplex PCR. The table lists tens of thousands of clones, roughly nine tenths of them singletons. Material: peripheral blood. These receptors were obtained from a man aged 25 to 40 with active or convalescent COVID-19.

This clone has a handful of counts. This sequence joins TRBV10-2 and TRBJ2-2, with TRBD1 as a possible D gene (6 bases). Germline CDR1 is WSHSY and CDR2 is SAAADI. V shed 1 base and J shed 4 bases, with 10 bases lying between them. The CDR3 has 15 amino acids. The CDR3 protein is CASSEFPGVTGELFF. The CDR3 DNA reads as TGCGCCAGCAGTGAGTTTCCAGGGGTCACCGGGGAGCTGTTTTTT.

The chain is built from TRBV4-1 and TRBJ2-1; no clear D. The CDR3 is 15 amino acids. Trimming cost V 1 base and J 0 bases, with 7 bases left between them. Germline V gene data show CDR1 as MGHRA and CDR2 as YSYEKL. This CDR3 is CASSQAHSSYNEQFF. The DNA for the CDR3 is TGCGCCAGCAGCCAAGCCCATAGCTCCTACAATGAGCAGTTCTTC.